What follows are 9 T cell receptor beta chains derived from one specimen sequenced in a study of Graves' ophthalmopathy and Graves' hyperthyroidism. For repertoire sequencing, the TCR beta CDR3 regions were amplified from RNA transcripts. HTBI-primed first-round RT-PCR preceded second-round multiplex PCR. TCRdb processed the multiplex PCR reads anew with MiXCR; each CDR3 protein has one entry. The sample lists fewer than 650,000 distinct CDR3 sequences, 20% to 25% seen once, with 7.1% in the top ten. The specimen sequenced was peripheral blood. Source of these receptors: a woman under 30 with stable Graves' hyperthyroidism. Some clones in this sample may be carry-over from other donors' samples.

In the case of this clonotype: Without the conserved terminal phenylalanine or tryptophan, this CDR3 likely stems from a read error. The chain recombines TRBV7-3 with TRBJ1-2; D unresolved. CDR1 and CDR2 (germline): SGHTA, FQGTGA. Trimming removed 2 bases from V and 2 bases from J, with 6 bases in between. The CDR3 totals 13 residues. CDR3 sequence: CASSLGGNYGYTL. CDR3 DNA: TGTGCCAGCAGCTTAGGAGGGAACTATGGCTACACCCTC.

In its sample, this clonotype was seen a few times. CDR3 nucleotide sequence: TGCGCCAGCTCCTGGAGCCGAACTCCGACTTTCTACGAGCAGTACTTC. This codes for CASSWSRTPTFYEQYF. J is TRBJ2-7 and V is TRBV5-1, with D uncertain. V shed 7 bases and J shed 3 bases, with 23 bases lying between them. From germline, CDR1 is SGHRS and CDR2 YFSETQ. The CDR3 length is 16 residues. Full variable domain (rest looked up from reference TRBV5-1 and TRBJ2-7): KAGVTQTPRYLIKTRGQQVTLSCSPISGHRSVSWYQQTPGQGLQFLFEYFSETQRNKGNFPGRFSGRQFSNSRSEMNVSTLELGDSALYLCASSWSRTPTFYEQYFGPGTRLTVT.

This clonotype was found a few times. This chain connects TRBV7-3 to TRBJ2-7; 8 bases map to TRBD2. Germline-derived CDR1 and CDR2 are SGHTA and FQGTGA. The CDR3 covers 19 residues. J lost 2 bases, V lost 3 bases, and 18 bases had no gene match. CDR3 amino acids: CASSLTIPPGRRGAYEQYF. Here the CDR3 DNA reads TGTGCCAGCAGCTTGACAATTCCCCCCGGGAGGCGGGGGGCCTACGAGCAGTACTTC.

This clonotype was seen many times. The chain carries TRBV5-6 and TRBJ2-7; a possible D gene is TRBD1 (5 bases). CDR3 length equals 14 residues. V lost 1 base, J lost 3 bases, and 11 bases lay in between. Germline V gene sequence: CDR1 SGHDT, CDR2 YYEEEE. The CDR3 bases are TGTGCCAGCAGCTTGAATGGACACGACTACGAGCAGTACTTC. Translated: CASSLNGHDYEQYF.

This clonotype was counted many times. The rearrangement joins TRBV12-3 or TRBV12-4 to TRBJ2-5; D may match TRBD1 or TRBD2 (6 bases each). This CDR3 has 14 residues. The V gene lost 3 bases and the J gene lost 5 bases, with 13 bases spanning the gap. This chain's CDR3 is CASSFRGPGETQYF. CDR3 sequence (DNA): TGTGCCAGCAGTTTTCGGGGGCCGGGGGAGACCCAGTACTTC.

The table lists this clonotype with many counts. The chain is built from TRBV6-5 and TRBJ1-5; D is possibly TRBD1 (5 bases). The CDR3 sequence is 15 residues long. Germline loops: CDR1 MNHEY, CDR2 SVGAGI. Trimming pared 0 bases from V and 5 bases from J, leaving 11 bases between. CDR3 nucleotides: TGTGCCAGCAGTTACTCGGATGGGGGTCATCAGCCCCAGCATTTT. Translating gives CASSYSDGGHQPQHF.

This clonotype has ten or more counts. The rearrangement joins TRBV20-1 to TRBJ2-7, with 9 bases fitting TRBD2. The CDR3 length is 14 residues. Unmatched junction bases numbered 10, after V lost 5 bases and J lost 5 bases. Germline lookup yields CDR1 DFQATT and CDR2 SNEGSKA (reference sequence). The CDR3 spells CSARIAGVVDEQYF. The DNA of the CDR3 is TGCAGTGCTCGAATAGCGGGAGTGGTGGACGAGCAGTACTTC.

This clonotype was observed many times. V and J are TRBV7-2 and TRBJ2-5; D not certain. Per the germline V gene, CDR1 is SGHTA and CDR2 is FQGNSA. The CDR3 spans 13 residues. Trimming took 4 bases from V and 2 from J, leaving 8 bases between them. As DNA, the CDR3 is TGTGCCAGCAGCTCCGAGATGCAAGAGACCCAGTACTTC. Its translation is CASSSEMQETQYF.

The table lists this clonotype with many counts. This chain connects TRBV19 to TRBJ1-1, with D possibly TRBD1 on 5 matching bases. The germline V and J ends were trimmed by 4 bases and 8 bases, with 17 bases remaining between them. Germline V gene lookup returns CDR1 LNHDA and CDR2 SQIVND (reference sequence). The CDR3 loop spans 14 amino acids. The CDR3 spells CASSTFRDAGEAFF. The DNA for the CDR3 is TGTGCCAGTAGTACTTTCCGGGACGCTGGGGAAGCTTTCTTT.